The sequence of this T cell receptor beta chain was determined in a study of shared clonotypes between healthy human individuals. Whole-study context: Donors consisted of a couple of women and a few men between 18 and 49. Regarding the study as a whole: Generation of non-shared clonotypes was less probable than generation of clonotypes shared by all four donors. Compared with memory subsets, naive subsets generally had larger estimated richness. The sole specimen, blood, was sampled, and tissue repertoires likely differ.

This CDR3 comprises 15 residues. Germline V gene lookup returns CDR1 SGHRS and CDR2 YFSETQ. The V gene end was trimmed by 2 bases and the J gene end by 5 bases; junction bases not matched to a gene: 8. Repertoires were generated with immunoSEQ multiplex PCR, while TCRdb's copy carries only in-frame clones and drops some. The sample contains over 2 million clones, roughly 95% of which appear only once. Concerning this clone: Antigen specificity is unknown.

V gene TRBV5-1 combines with J gene TRBJ1-1; 8 bases are shared with TRBD1. Sequenced input: naive CD4+ T cells sorted from blood. Subset indicated: CD45RA+ positively selected. The receptor's source is a young man in good health. Written as DNA, the CDR3 is TGCGCCAGCAGCTTCGACAGGGGAAGGAGGACTGAAGCTTTCTTT. This codes for CASSFDRGRRTEAFF.